This passage covers 10 T cell receptor beta chains from one sample sequenced in a study of T cell responses to AZD1222 COVID-19 vaccine. Here immunoSEQ multiplex PCR was the method, and the copy in TCRdb shows in-frame clones only, minus some. The sample consists of about 150,000 clones, around 93% of them appearing once. The sequencing used peripheral blood, collected 28 days after the second AZD1222 dose. These receptors were collected from an adult who received the AZD1222 COVID-19 vaccine.

This chain links TRBV9 with TRBJ2-7; 9 bases align to TRBD1. Germline trimming cut 3 bases from V and 2 bases from J; bases unmatched to any gene: 6. The CDR3 is made up of 15 amino acids. CDR1 and CDR2 from the germline V gene are SGDLS and YYNGEE. Here the CDR3 reads CASSGGDRVTYEQYF. The CDR3 nucleotides are TGTGCCAGCAGCGGTGGGGACAGGGTTACCTACGAGCAGTACTTC. The full variable domain, rest sourced from reference TRBV9 and TRBJ2-7, is DSGVTQTPKHLITATGQRVTLRCSPRSGDLSVYWYQQSLDQGLQFLIQYYNGEERAKGNILERFSAQQFPDLHSELNLSSLELGDSALYFCASSGGDRVTYEQYFGPGTRLTVT.

CDR3 sequence (DNA): TGTGCCTGGCGTCGGGGGGTGCGACTAGGTGAAAAACTGTTTTTT. Protein sequence: CAWRRGVRLGEKLFF. The gene calls are TRBV30 and TRBJ1-4, with D possibly TRBD1 on 5 matching bases. In germline, CDR1 is GTSNPN, CDR2 SVGIG (reference sequence). V was shortened by 5 bases and J by 7 bases, with 20 bases between the two germline ends. The CDR3 covers 15 residues.

The rearrangement uses TRBV6-6 and TRBJ1-2; weak D call: TRBD1 (6 bases). Trimming took off 5 bases at V and 3 bases at J, with 16 bases between the two ends. This CDR3 contains 15 residues. Germline CDR1 and CDR2: MNHNY and SVGAGI (reference sequence). CDR3 DNA sequence: TGTGCCAGCAGTCGGGACACCGGAGATGACTATGGCTACACCTTC. This codes for CASSRDTGDDYGYTF.

The V call is TRBV6-5, the J call TRBJ1-2; TRBD1 might be the D (6 bases). The CDR3 covers 14 residues. V dropped 5 bases and J dropped 0 bases, with 10 bases sitting between them. The V gene's germline CDR1 is MNHEY and CDR2 SVGAGI. CDR3 nucleotides: TGTGCCAGCAGTACAGGGTGGGCTAACTATGGCTACACCTTC. Protein: CASSTGWANYGYTF.

V gene TRBV11-3 combines with J gene TRBJ1-2; a possible D gene is TRBD1 (6 bases). Trimming took off 1 base at V and 7 bases at J, with 13 bases between the two ends. There are 14 residues in the CDR3. Germline V gene lookup returns CDR1 SGHNT and CDR2 YENEEA. CDR3 region: CASSLGRAGAGYTF. CDR3 DNA sequence: TGTGCCAGCAGCTTAGGACGGGCAGGGGCTGGCTACACCTTC. Combining the CDR3 with reference TRBV11-3 and TRBJ1-2 gives the whole variable domain EAGVVQSPRYKIIEKKQPVAFWCNPISGHNTLYWYLQNLGQGPELLIRYENEEAVDDSQLPKDRFSAERLKGVDSTLKIQPAELGDSAVYLCASSLGRAGAGYTFGSGTRLTVV.

The V gene is TRBV30, the J gene TRBJ1-1, with D possibly being TRBD1 (5 bases). Trimming pared 7 bases from V and 1 base from J, leaving 10 bases between. Germline assignment: CDR1 GTSNPN and CDR2 SVGIG (reference sequence). This CDR3 has 12 amino acids. The CDR3 here is CALGRRNTEAFF. The CDR3 nucleotides read TGTGCCTTGGGACGGAGGAACACTGAAGCTTTCTTT.

The gene calls are TRBV4-1 and TRBJ1-2; D is undetermined. Germline V CDR1 and CDR2: MGHRA, YSYEKL. This CDR3 is 12 amino acids long. The V gene lost 0 bases and the J gene lost 4 bases, with 3 bases spanning the gap. The CDR3 nucleotides read TGCGCCAGCAGCCAAGAGGCCTATGGCTACACCTTC. Encoded protein: CASSQEAYGYTF.

The chain is built from TRBV6-6 and TRBJ1-1; tentatively, D is TRBD1 (5 bases). CDR1 is MNHNY, CDR2 SVGAGI, per germline (reference sequence). With 4 bases removed from V and 6 bases from J, the gap between germline ends came to 9 bases. There are 12 residues in the CDR3. CDR3 loop: CASSLDRSEAFF. CDR3 nucleotide sequence: TGTGCCAGCAGTTTAGACAGATCTGAAGCTTTCTTT.

This rearrangement joins TRBV4-2 to TRBJ1-1; 7 bases align to TRBD1. Germline CDR1 and CDR2: LGHNA and YNFKEQ. J was trimmed by 9 bases and V by 2 bases; bases with no gene match: 6. This CDR3 has 13 amino acids. Here the CDR3 reads CASSQNDRAQAFF. In DNA form, the CDR3 reads TGTGCCAGCAGCCAAAATGACAGGGCGCAAGCTTTCTTT.

V gene TRBV5-4 combines with J gene TRBJ2-3; the D call may be TRBD1 or TRBD2 (6 bases each). V lost 3 bases to trimming and J lost 4 bases, with 18 bases between them. There are 16 residues in the CDR3. Germline V gene lookup returns CDR1 SGHNT and CDR2 YYREEE (reference sequence). This CDR3 is CASSSDSPGGSDTQYF. CDR3 in DNA: TGTGCCAGCAGCTCGGACTCCCCCGGGGGCTCAGATACGCAGTATTTT.